Listed below are T cell receptor beta chains from one sample, sequenced in a study of human T cells and chemical hapten exposure. TCRdb recomputed calls from the RACE reads with MiXCR, one row per CDR3 protein. The sample has roughly 53,000 distinct CDR3 sequences; roughly 10% are singletons. Sequenced here: whole blood, sampled in connection with sensitization to the hapten diphenylcyclopropenone (DPC). The receptors stem from a woman in her thirties or forties with alopecia areata. Some clones in this sample may be carry-over from other donors' samples. Both conserved end residues are part of each CDR3. A D gene is named only where the DNA matches it firmly. Some rows mark clone size as missing; the rest say once, few, many or name a class of expanded clone.

>NA|TRBJ1-1|TRBV5-4|TRBD1
TGTGCCAGCAGCGCCCGACAGGGAGGGACTGAAGCTTTCTTT
CASSARQGGTEAFF
>many|TRBJ2-2|TRBV7-3|NA
TGTGCCAGCAGCTTATCGGGGATGGACGGGGAGCTGTTTTTT
CASSLSGMDGELFF
>once|TRBJ2-7|TRBV6-1|NA
TGTGCCAGCAGTGAACTCCTAGCGCTGACCTACGAGCAGTACTTC
CASSELLALTYEQYF
>few|TRBJ2-6|TRBV4-3|NA
TGCGCCAGCAGCCAAGGGGGGCCTGGGGCCAACGTCCTGACTTTC
CASSQGGPGANVLTF
>many|TRBJ1-1|TRBV5-1|NA
TGCGCCAGCAGCTCACGGGAGTCCGTGGGTGGCACTGAAGCTTTCTTT
CASSSRESVGGTEAFF
>NA|TRBJ1-1|TRBV24-1|NA
TGTGCCACCAGTGACAACGACAGGAAAGAAGCTTTCTTT
CATSDNDRKEAFF
>many|TRBJ1-5|TRBV7-9|TRBD1
TGTGCCAGCAGCTTGACAGGGTTCAGTCAGCCCCAGCATTTT
CASSLTGFSQPQHF
>many|TRBJ2-7|TRBV19|NA
TGTGCCAGTAGTCCCGGGGTAGGAGAGCAGTACTTC
CASSPGVGEQYF
>NA|TRBJ1-5|TRBV4-1|NA
TGCGCCAGCAGCCAAGCGATTGCACAGGGCCAGCCCCAGCATTTT
CASSQAIAQGQPQHF
>medium-sized|TRBJ1-6|TRBV6-2/TRBV6-3|TRBD1
TGTGCCAGCAGTGCCCAAGGGGGCGAAGGGTCACCCCTCCACTTT
CASSAQGGEGSPLHF
>NA|TRBJ2-7|TRBV6-1|NA
TGTGCCAGCAGTGAATGGGGTCGGTCCTACGAGCAGTACTTC
CASSEWGRSYEQYF
>few|TRBJ1-4|TRBV12-3/TRBV12-4|NA
TGTGCCAGCAGCCGGTGGAGGGGAGAGAATGAAAAACTGTTTTTT
CASSRWRGENEKLFF
>NA|TRBJ2-5|TRBV4-3|NA
TGCGCCAGCAGCCAAGATTTACGTCCTCAAGAGACCCAGTACTTC
CASSQDLRPQETQYF
>few|TRBJ2-3|TRBV20-1|NA
TGCAGTGCCGGGGGATCTGGTGGGCAGTATTTT
CSAGGSGGQYF
>many|TRBJ2-3|TRBV18|NA
TGTGCCAGCTCACCCCTGAGAGGAGATACGCAGTATTTT
CASSPLRGDTQYF
>many|TRBJ2-7|TRBV28|NA
TGTGCCAGCAGTGTAAGATTCGAGCAGTACTTC
CASSVRFEQYF
>many|TRBJ2-3|TRBV7-2|TRBD2
TGTGCCAGCAGCCCCGGGGGGGCTCGAGGGACGCAGTATTTT
CASSPGGARGTQYF
>many|TRBJ2-2|TRBV7-3|NA
TGTGCCAGCAGGCGGCAGGGAAGCACCGGGGAGCTGTTTTTT
CASRRQGSTGELFF
>many|TRBJ1-6|TRBV5-4|NA
TGTGCCAGCAGCCAGGGAATAAGCTCCTATAATTCACCCCTCCACTTT
CASSQGISSYNSPLHF
>NA|TRBJ1-2|TRBV4-3|NA
TGCGCCAGCAGCCAAGAGGAAGGGCGGGGCTATGGCTACACCTTC
CASSQEEGRGYGYTF
>few|TRBJ2-3|TRBV20-1|NA
TGCAGTATTAAAACTAGCACAGATACGCAGTATTTT
CSIKTSTDTQYF
>many|TRBJ2-1|TRBV7-8|NA
TGTGCCAGCAGCTTAGACGCGACTGTGCCATACTTC
CASSLDATVPYF
>NA|TRBJ2-2|TRBV12-3/TRBV12-4|TRBD2
TGTGCCAGCACTCTAAGCGGGGGAGCTAACACCGGGGAGCTGTTTTTT
CASTLSGGANTGELFF
>once|TRBJ2-5|TRBV29-1|NA
TGCAGCGTTGTGGAGGGAGAGACCCAGTACTTC
CSVVEGETQYF
>many|TRBJ1-2|TRBV4-1|NA
TGCGCCAGCAGCCAAGATGCCGCCGGGACAAATTATGGCTACACCTTC
CASSQDAAGTNYGYTF
>few|TRBJ2-5|TRBV2|NA
TGTGCCAGCGGACCACGACAGGCCCAAGAGACCCAGTACTTC
CASGPRQAQETQYF
>many|TRBJ1-5|TRBV20-1|NA
TGCAGTGCTAGAGATCCCGGGGATAGCAATCAGCCCCAGCATTTT
CSARDPGDSNQPQHF
>many|TRBJ2-7|TRBV6-2/TRBV6-3|NA
TGTGCCAGCAGCACCGGGGCCATCCGCGAGCAGTACTTC
CASSTGAIREQYF